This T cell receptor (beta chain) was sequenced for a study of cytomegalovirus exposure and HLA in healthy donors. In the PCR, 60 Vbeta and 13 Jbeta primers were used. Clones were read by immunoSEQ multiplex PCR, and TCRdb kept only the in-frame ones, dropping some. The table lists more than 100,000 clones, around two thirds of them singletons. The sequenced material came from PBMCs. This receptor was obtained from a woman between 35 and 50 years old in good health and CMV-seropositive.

The CDR3 DNA reads TGTGCCAGCAGCGTAGAGACAGGGTCCTACGAGCAGTACTTC. Amino acid sequence: CASSVETGSYEQYF. V and J are TRBV9 and TRBJ2-7, with TRBD1 identical over 7 bases. CDR1 is SGDLS and CDR2 is YYNGEE in the germline V gene. The CDR3 length is 14 residues. Losses at the gene ends were 0 bases for V and 1 base for J; bases not matched to a gene: 1.